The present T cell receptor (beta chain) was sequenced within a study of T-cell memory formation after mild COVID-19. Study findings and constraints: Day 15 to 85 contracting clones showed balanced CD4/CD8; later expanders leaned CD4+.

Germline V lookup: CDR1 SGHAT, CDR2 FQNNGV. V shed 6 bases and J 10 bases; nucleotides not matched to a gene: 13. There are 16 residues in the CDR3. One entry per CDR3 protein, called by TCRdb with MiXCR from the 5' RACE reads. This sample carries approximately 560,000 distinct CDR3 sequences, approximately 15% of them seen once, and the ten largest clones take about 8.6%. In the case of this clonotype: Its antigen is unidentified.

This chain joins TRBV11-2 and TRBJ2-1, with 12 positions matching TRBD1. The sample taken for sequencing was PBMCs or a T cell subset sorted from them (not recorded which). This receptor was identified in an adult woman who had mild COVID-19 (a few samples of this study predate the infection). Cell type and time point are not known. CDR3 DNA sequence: TGTGCCAGCAGGACCATACGGGACAGGGGGCAAGAGGAGCAGTTCTTC. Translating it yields CASRTIRDRGQEEQFF. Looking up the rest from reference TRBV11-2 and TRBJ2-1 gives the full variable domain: EAGVAQSPRYKIIEKRQSVAFWCNPISGHATLYWYQQILGQGPKLLIQFQNNGVVDDSQLPKDRFSAERLKGVDSTLKIQPAKLEDSAVYLCASRTIRDRGQEEQFFGPGTRLTVL.